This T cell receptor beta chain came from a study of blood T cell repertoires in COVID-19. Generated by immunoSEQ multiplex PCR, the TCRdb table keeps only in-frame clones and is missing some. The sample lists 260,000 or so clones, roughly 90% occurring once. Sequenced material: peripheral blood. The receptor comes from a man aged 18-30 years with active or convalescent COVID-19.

The CDR3 bases are TGTGCCAGCAGCCTCCTCGGGGGACAGGGCGCCTACGAGCAGTACTTC. Protein product: CASSLLGGQGAYEQYF. The V gene is TRBV5-6, the J gene TRBJ2-7; 9 bases line up with TRBD1. The CDR3 has 16 residues. With 4 bases clipped from V and 2 bases from J, the junction kept 10 bases outside the gene matches. Germline V gives CDR1 SGHDT, CDR2 YYEEEE.